The present entry profiles one TCR beta chain with its context. This sample is drawn from a study of blood T cell repertoires in COVID-19. Study in general: Some COVID-19 samples were acute and others convalescent; all came from the United States, Italy and Spain. T cells, B-cell-depleted T cells, or PBMCs provided the cDNA or gDNA that served as material.

Original analysis: Reference gene primer amplification gave nucleated cell count estimates. The data were produced by immunoSEQ multiplex PCR, yet TCRdb's version contains in-frame clones alone and is incomplete. Clone size and the V and J calls come from that table; the DNA yielded D and trimming. Here the sample spans about 220,000 clones, more than 70% being singletons. V lost 2 bases to trimming and J lost 1 base, with 10 bases between them. CDR3 length: 15 amino acids. CDR1 is LNHDA, CDR2 SQIVND, per germline (reference sequence). The sequence came from a woman older than 75 with acute or convalescent COVID-19. Sequenced input: peripheral blood. The chain links TRBV19 to TRBJ2-3, with TRBD1 as a possible D gene (6 bases). The CDR3 loop reads CASSISQGRTDTQYF. Here the CDR3 DNA reads TGTGCCAGTAGTATATCACAGGGACGCACAGATACGCAGTATTTT.